The entry below describes one T cell receptor beta chain. What it binds is unknown. Using CD45RO/CCR7/CD25/CD127/CD95/CD27, CD4+ naive, central memory, regulatory and stem cell-like memory cells were sorted. Expressed TCRB transcripts were sequenced because the entire RNA isolate underwent reverse transcription. Clones were sequenced by immunoSEQ multiplex PCR, and TCRdb holds only the in-frame ones, with some missing. Among hundreds of thousands of clones listed, 11% to 15% were seen once. The entry originates in a study of beta chain features in type 1 diabetes. Overall study results and limits: No resolution was reached here on whether HLA type influences TCRB rearrangement. Type 1 diabetes patients had fewer VDJ junction insertions and more deletions.

This CDR3 contains 15 residues. V lost 0 bases and J lost 7, with 13 bases in between. This chain uses TRBV6-7 with TRBJ1-5; D is uncertain. TRBV6-7 is annotated as an ORF whose role is uncertain. The source material was naive CD4+ T cells from blood. The sequence came from a woman aged 35 to 49 in good health. CDR3 region: CASSYSVELSQPQHF. In nucleotides, the CDR3 is TGTGCCAGCAGTTACTCAGTAGAATTAAGCCAGCCCCAGCATTTT.